These 20 T cell receptor beta chains were sequenced from one sample in a study of cytomegalovirus exposure and HLA in healthy donors. Both 60 Vbeta primers and 13 Jbeta primers went into the PCR. The table came from immunoSEQ multiplex PCR; TCRdb's copy has only in-frame clones and leaves some out. The sample has around 67,000 clones, approximately 90% seen once. Sequencing used PBMCs. The receptors stem from a woman aged 25 to 39 in good health and CMV-seropositive.

The chain joins TRBV27 to TRBJ2-5, with D possibly being TRBD1 (7 bases). Matching the DNA end better, TRBJ2-7 makes the J call doubtful. CDR3 length: 13 residues. Germline V lookup: CDR1 MNHEY, CDR2 SMNVEV (reference sequence). CDR3 nucleotide sequence: TGTGCCAGCAGCGCGGGACAGACCTACGAGCAGTACTTC. Its translation: CASSAGQTYEQYF.

CDR3 in DNA: TGTGCCAGCAGCCCAGACAGGAGTGAAGCTTTCTTT. Its translation is CASSPDRSEAFF. This chain uses TRBV5-4 with TRBJ1-1, with D tentatively TRBD1 (6 bases). The CDR3 is 12 amino acids. Trimming cost V 4 bases and J 7 bases, with 11 bases left between them. CDR1 and CDR2 from the germline V gene are SGHNT and YYREEE (reference sequence). The full variable domain, in which reference TRBV5-4 and TRBJ1-1 provide the parts outside the CDR3, is ETGVTQSPTHLIKTRGQQVTLRCSSQSGHNTVSWYQQALGQGPQFIFQYYREEENGRGNFPPRFSGLQFPNYSSELNVNALELDDSALYLCASSPDRSEAFFGQGTRLTVV.

DNA for the CDR3: TGCGCCAGCAGCCCAGCCGGACAGGTTTTAGAGGGCTACACCTTC. It codes for CASSPAGQVLEGYTF. The chain carries TRBV5-1 and TRBJ1-2; TRBD1 agrees at 7 bases. Germline CDR1 is SGHRS and CDR2 is YFSETQ. CDR3 length: 15 amino acids. The V gene end was trimmed by 4 bases and the J gene end by 8 bases; junction bases not matched to a gene: 14.

J is TRBJ2-1 and V is TRBV10-2; D not resolved. V lost 0 bases and J 4 bases, leaving 16 bases between the germline ends. Germline V gene sequence: CDR1 WSHSY, CDR2 SAAADI. This CDR3 region has 17 residues. The CDR3 here is CASSESARSSSYNEQFF. CDR3 in DNA: TGCGCCAGCAGTGAGTCAGCCCGGAGTTCATCTTACAATGAGCAGTTCTTC.

This clone was seen more than once but under ten times. This chain links TRBV4-1 with TRBJ1-5; TRBD1 matches 11 bases. The V gene's germline CDR1 is MGHRA and CDR2 YSYEKL. The CDR3 loop spans 18 amino acids. Trimming at V came to 3 bases and at J to 3 bases, leaving 10 bases not matched to a gene. CDR3 nucleotide sequence: TGCGCCAGCAGCCAGCTTTGGGGGGACAGGGGGATCAATCAGCCCCAGCATTTT. Translated, it gives CASSQLWGDRGINQPQHF.

The V gene is TRBV5-4, the J gene TRBJ1-2; a possible D gene is TRBD1 (6 bases). The CDR3 has 15 amino acids. Germline lookup yields CDR1 SGHNT and CDR2 YYREEE (reference sequence). Trimming removed 4 bases at V and 8 bases at J, with 21 bases between. CDR3 amino acids: CASSVDPGHGEGYTF. DNA for the CDR3: TGTGCCAGCAGCGTAGATCCGGGACATGGGGAGGGCTACACCTTC.

The chain couples TRBV11-2 to TRBJ2-3; 8 bases agree with TRBD1. This CDR3 spans 15 amino acids. J was trimmed by 3 bases and V by 5 bases; bases with no gene match: 7. Germline lookup yields CDR1 SGHAT and CDR2 FQNNGV. The CDR3 protein is CASSPRDRRTDTQYF. The CDR3 nucleotides are TGTGCCAGCAGCCCCCGGGACAGGAGGACAGATACGCAGTATTTT.

This clone appeared a single time. V usage is TRBV11-2 and J usage is TRBJ2-7; D possibly corresponds to TRBD2 (6 bases). Germline values: CDR1 SGHAT, CDR2 FQNNGV. The CDR3 covers 12 residues. V lost 1 base, J lost 13 bases, and 14 bases lay in between. The CDR3 reads CASSLVGLLLYF. As DNA, the CDR3 is TGTGCCAGCAGCTTAGTGGGACTTCTTCTTTACTTC.

The genes are TRBV19 and TRBJ2-2, with a weak D call TRBD2 (6 bases). The CDR3 consists of 17 residues. Trimming took off 5 bases at V and 0 bases at J, with 16 bases between the two ends. Germline-derived CDR1 and CDR2 are LNHDA and SQIVND (reference sequence). DNA for the CDR3: TGTGCCAGTAGTCCCAGGGACTCATCCTCGAACACCGGGGAGCTGTTTTTT. Protein sequence: CASSPRDSSSNTGELFF.

The chain carries TRBV15 and TRBJ1-3; 8 nucleotides align to TRBD1. This CDR3 comprises 15 residues. Looked up from germline, CDR1 is LNHNV and CDR2 is YYDKDF (reference sequence). J gave up 4 bases and V 2 bases, and 4 bases lay outside the gene matches. CDR3 loop: CATSRNTGGGNTIYF. Here the CDR3 DNA reads TGTGCCACCAGCAGAAATACAGGGGGAGGAAACACCATATATTTT.

The chain has TRBV7-3 and TRBJ2-7; 12 bases map to TRBD1. Losses at the gene ends were 4 bases for V and 2 bases for J; bases not matched to a gene: 3. CDR1 and CDR2 (germline): SGHTA, FQGTGA. CDR3 length: 15 residues. For the CDR3, the DNA is TGTGCCAGCAGCTCCGGGACAGGGGGCCCCTACGAGCAGTACTTC. Its protein is CASSSGTGGPYEQYF.

V and J are TRBV2 and TRBJ1-1; D remains ambiguous. CDR1 is SNHLY, CDR2 FYNNEI, per germline. V shed 3 bases and J shed 3 bases, with 20 bases lying between them. The CDR3 covers 17 residues. As DNA, the CDR3 is TGTGCCAGCAGTGAGAGTCCGGGGTTCTCTAGGGACACTGAAGCTTTCTTT. It yields the protein CASSESPGFSRDTEAFF.

The V gene is TRBV18, the J gene TRBJ2-1, with 7 bases that match TRBD1. The CDR3 extends over 13 amino acids. The trim removed 6 bases at V and 4 bases at J, leaving 3 bases unmatched. CDR1 is KGHSH, CDR2 LQKENI, per germline. The CDR3 here is CASSRDSYNEQFF. The CDR3 DNA is TGTGCCAGCTCCCGGGACAGTTACAATGAGCAGTTCTTC.

The chain recombines TRBV30 with TRBJ1-5; no clear D. CDR3 size: 13 residues. CDR1 GTSNPN and CDR2 SVGIG come from the germline V gene (reference sequence). Trimming took 2 bases from V and 4 from J, leaving 9 bases between them. The CDR3 is CAWSIRTNQPQHF. The CDR3 nucleotides read TGTGCCTGGAGTATTAGGACTAATCAGCCCCAGCATTTT.

The rearrangement joins TRBV2 to TRBJ2-7, with 7 bases matching TRBD2. In germline, CDR1 is SNHLY, CDR2 FYNNEI. The CDR3 has 19 residues. Trimming at V came to 10 bases and at J to 0 bases, leaving 24 bases not matched to a gene. The CDR3 reads CATHLTQRDASTNSYEQYF. The CDR3 DNA reads as TGTGCCACCCACCTAACGCAGCGGGATGCCTCTACAAACTCCTACGAGCAGTACTTC.

The chain joins TRBV7-8 to TRBJ2-3; 11 nucleotides match TRBD2. The CDR3 spans 20 residues. CDR1 and CDR2 (germline): SGHVS, FQNEAQ. Trimming took 5 bases from V and 2 from J; bases not matched to a gene: 18. The CDR3 nucleotides read TGTGCCAGCAGCCTCCTACTAGCGGGAGTAAGGGAATATCCCACAGATACGCAGTATTTT. Translation: CASSLLLAGVREYPTDTQYF.

V usage is TRBV18 and J usage is TRBJ2-1; D perhaps matches TRBD1 (5 bases). The CDR3 runs 17 residues. The germline CDR1 and CDR2 sequences are KGHSH and LQKENI. V was trimmed by 1 base and J by 8 bases, leaving 21 bases between them. The CDR3 reads CASSPLQTVSSVDEQFF. The CDR3 region has the DNA TGTGCCAGCTCACCACTCCAGACAGTTAGCTCGGTCGATGAGCAGTTCTTC.

The chain combines TRBV20-1 with TRBJ1-2, with 7 positions matching TRBD1. CDR3 size: 11 residues. V gave up 4 bases and J gave up 9 bases; unmatched junction bases: 5. Germline CDR1 is DFQATT and CDR2 is SNEGSKA (reference sequence). CDR3 sequence reads: CSATTTGSYTF. The DNA for the CDR3 is TGCAGTGCTACTACGACAGGGAGCTACACCTTC.

On this clone itself: The sample contains more than one DNA sequence encoding this CDR3. V usage is TRBV9 and J usage is TRBJ2-1, with 8 bases fitting TRBD2. V dropped 5 bases and J dropped 8; count of bases not matched to a gene: 3. Per germline, CDR1 SGDLS and CDR2 YYNGEE. The CDR3 is made up of 12 amino acids. The CDR3 sequence is CASRGLADEQFF. The CDR3 bases are TGTGCCAGCAGAGGACTAGCCGATGAGCAGTTCTTC.

The chain couples TRBV19 to TRBJ1-3; D is uncertain. The germline gives CDR1 LNHDA, CDR2 SQIVND (reference sequence). The CDR3 is 15 amino acids. V lost 5 bases, J lost 0 bases, and 11 bases lay in between. The CDR3 nucleotides are TGTGCCAGTAGTGTTTTGGCAGGCTCTGGAAACACCATATATTTT. It codes for CASSVLAGSGNTIYF.